The present TCR beta chain was sequenced within a study of control samples from healthy donors and cancer patients. Trimming took 5 bases from V and 6 from J, leaving 13 bases between them. The CDR3 is 14 residues long. Germline-derived CDR1 and CDR2 are SGHNT and YENEEA. This clone occurred once. This table comes from immunoSEQ multiplex PCR, and its TCRdb copy is limited to in-frame clones, with some not included. The sample shows hundreds of thousands of clones, around 90% of them seen only once. This receptor was taken from a man aged 35-49 years with head and neck cancer. Sequenced material: PBMCs. The V call is TRBV11-3, the J call TRBJ2-2; D remains ambiguous. The CDR3 spells CASSPRVNPGELFF. Here the CDR3 DNA reads TGTGCCAGCAGCCCCCGAGTAAACCCCGGGGAGCTGTTTTTT.